Detailed here is one T cell receptor beta chain. The antigen this receptor binds is unknown. Per-base quality was not reported, and no clone a single base away is much larger than it. A second Seattle source provided samples from volunteer blood donors who had recovered from COVID-19. Whole blood was collected in K2EDTA tubes by collaborating institutions according to the institutions' own protocols. For TCRbeta analysis, collaborators shipped samples as frozen whole blood, isolated PBMCs, or DNA extracted from either of those sample types. This sample was taken from a study of blood T cell repertoires in COVID-19 (dated by TCRdb to between 2020 and 2021). About the full investigation: Collaborator samples came from the United States, Italy and Spain and covered acute and convalescent phases of COVID-19. The material from the prospective study consisted of cDNA or gDNA derived from T cells, B-cell-depleted T cells, or PBMCs. The dataset comprised deeply sampled blood TCRbeta repertoires from subjects exposed to, actively infected with, or recovered from COVID-19. The repertoires were released in a freely available public database intended as a resource for research on the immune response to SARS-CoV-2. The samples were drawn from two sources: the first 160 participants of the ongoing ImmuneRACE study, and approximately 1,300 subjects contributed by 6 global collaborators. The sample metadata nearly always contained a de-identified subject ID, COVID-19 status, age in years and sex. Where HLA class I and class II types were available, the types were taken from metadata supplied by the sample provider, not from assay-based typing. General study outcomes and caveats: How much clinical and demographic metadata was included differed by source and by participant, and the metadata was provided uncurated.

TCRbeta CDR3 regions were amplified from genomic DNA using the immunoSEQ Assay, a bias-controlled multiplex PCR. For the original study's pipeline: The number of nucleated cells in each sample was estimated from the amplification of reference gene primers within the assay. Sequence reads were collapsed and filtered to measure the absolute abundance of every unique TCRbeta CDR3 rearrangement. For each sample, productive Simpson clonality was calculated as the square root of Simpson's diversity index across productive rearrangements. In TCRdb, the immuneACCESS table is reduced to in-frame sequences with V and J assigned. These tables do not hold every clone; where another copy was compared, an unresolved V gene accounts for under half, and the others remain unexplained. Clone size and the V and J calls come from that table; the DNA yielded D and trimming. This sample lists 200,000 to 250,000 clones; roughly nine tenths were detected once. The top ten clonotypes cover approximately 12% of the sample.

V gives up 5 bases and J gives up 2 bases, and the segment between their germline ends measures 13 bases. The CDR3 runs 14 amino acids, cysteine and phenylalanine included. Only the CDR3 DNA is retained, 42 bases long and in frame from the first base. CDR1 and CDR2 were assigned from the germline V gene as KGHSH and LQKENI. The rearrangement joined TRBV18 to TRBJ2-7; tentative D gene TRBD2, with 7 bases matching. The sequence derives from a young woman who had recovered from COVID-19. The sequenced sample consisted of peripheral blood. The CDR3 loop reads CASSRGGTAYEQYF. The sequenced DNA: TGTGCCAGCTCAAGGGGGGGAACCGCCTACGAGCAGTACTTC.